Listed here are 11 T cell receptor beta chains from one sample, sequenced in a study of cytomegalovirus exposure and HLA in healthy donors. 13 Jbeta primers and 60 Vbeta primers were used for the PCR. Clones were sequenced by immunoSEQ multiplex PCR, and TCRdb holds only the in-frame ones, with some missing. The sample lists 140,000 or so clones; about three fifths were seen once. The material sequenced was PBMCs. The source of these receptors is a male donor in good health and CMV-seronegative.

This clone was seen only a few times. The genes are TRBV11-3 and TRBJ2-3, with 9 bases lining up with TRBD1. With 5 bases clipped from V and 5 bases from J, the junction kept 14 bases outside the gene matches. The germline V gene has CDR1 SGHNT and CDR2 YENEEA. The CDR3 has 17 residues. Here the CDR3 reads CASSPSLNRGLKDTQYF. The CDR3 nucleotides read TGTGCCAGCAGCCCTTCTCTTAACAGGGGGCTGAAAGATACGCAGTATTTT.

This chain uses TRBV6-5 with TRBJ1-3; tentative D call: TRBD1 (5 bases). Per the germline V gene, CDR1 is MNHEY and CDR2 is SVGAGI. V was pared by 6 bases and J by 5 bases, with 17 bases between. The CDR3 length is 15 residues. The CDR3: CASSHSVGPRNTIYF. The DNA for the CDR3 is TGTGCCAGCAGCCACTCGGTGGGGCCTAGAAACACCATATATTTT.

The V and J genes are TRBV6-1 and TRBJ1-6; D gene uncertain. The CDR3 is 15 amino acids. The germline V gene encodes CDR1 MNHNS and CDR2 SASEGT. Trimming pared 6 bases from V and 8 bases from J, leaving 17 bases between. This CDR3 is CASSEPGPADSPLHF. Written as DNA, the CDR3 is TGTGCCAGCAGCGAACCCGGCCCCGCGGATTCACCCCTCCACTTT.

This rearrangement joins TRBV30 to TRBJ2-5; D is ambiguous. The end of the DNA fits TRBJ2-7 better, so the J call may be wrong. Germline V CDR1 and CDR2: GTSNPN, SVGIG (reference sequence). The CDR3 loop spans 12 amino acids. CDR3 region: CAWSSLNYEQYF. CDR3 bases: TGTGCCTGGAGCAGCCTTAACTACGAGCAGTACTTC.

V is TRBV10-3 and J is TRBJ1-1; possibly TRBD1 for D (6 bases). Germline CDR1 is ENHRY and CDR2 is SYGVKD. This CDR3 has 14 residues. V lost 3 bases and J lost 5, with 13 bases in between. Written as DNA, the CDR3 is TGTGCCATCAGTGACCTTGGGGGACAAACTGAAGCTTTCTTT. Translating it yields CAISDLGGQTEAFF.

This clone was detected once. The chain carries TRBV19 and TRBJ2-1, with 10 bases fitting TRBD1. Germline CDR1 and CDR2: LNHDA and SQIVND (reference sequence). With V trimmed by 4 bases and J by 6 bases, 3 bases remained unmatched. This CDR3 spans 14 amino acids. The CDR3 DNA sequence: TGTGCCAGTAGTAAGACAGGGGGCGGCAATGAGCAGTTCTTC. Translated: CASSKTGGGNEQFF.

This clone was picked up a small number of times. The rearrangement joins TRBV5-5 to TRBJ1-1; no clear D gene. Per the germline V gene, CDR1 is SGHKS and CDR2 is YYEKEE (reference sequence). This CDR3 is 13 amino acids long. Trimming left V 0 bases short and J 0 bases short, with 3 bases between. The chain's CDR3 is CASSLGVNTEAFF. CDR3 nucleotide sequence: TGTGCCAGCAGCTTGGGAGTGAACACTGAAGCTTTCTTT.

This clone was seen more than once but under ten times. This chain's CDR3 is CASSLDGGRQLQNSPLHF. For the CDR3, the DNA is TGTGCCAGCAGCTTAGATGGCGGCAGACAGCTACAAAATTCACCCCTCCACTTT. V gene TRBV7-9 combines with J gene TRBJ1-6; D possibly corresponds to TRBD1 (5 bases). Trimming took off 1 base at V and 7 bases at J, with 20 bases between the two ends. Germline CDR1 and CDR2: SEHNR and FQNEAQ (reference sequence). The CDR3 extends over 18 amino acids.

The chain employs TRBV7-9 and TRBJ1-5; D unresolved. The ends were cut back, 0 bases at V and 3 bases at J, with 9 bases in the middle. Germline values: CDR1 SEHNR, CDR2 FQNEAQ (reference sequence). The CDR3 has 15 amino acids. For the CDR3, the DNA is TGTGCCAGCAGCTTAGCCGAGACTGCCAATCAGCCCCAGCATTTT. The encoded protein is CASSLAETANQPQHF.

The chain employs TRBV7-3 and TRBJ2-2; tentatively, D is TRBD2 (5 bases). Germline V lookup: CDR1 SGHTA, CDR2 FQGTGA. The CDR3 sequence is 17 residues long. V shed 0 bases and J shed 3 bases, with 14 bases lying between them. CDR3 bases: TGTGCCAGCAGCTTAACGGAACGGCGGGCGGACACCGGGGAGCTGTTTTTT. This sequence encodes CASSLTERRADTGELFF.

The chain couples TRBV30 to TRBJ1-2; D remains ambiguous. Germline CDR1 is GTSNPN and CDR2 is SVGIG (reference sequence). This CDR3 has 13 residues. V shed 0 bases and J shed 3 bases, with 8 bases lying between them. CDR3 loop: CAWSVSGYYGYTF. The CDR3 nucleotides read TGTGCCTGGAGTGTCTCGGGATACTATGGCTACACCTTC.